The 19 T cell receptor beta chains below were found in one sample sequenced in a study of blood T cell repertoires in COVID-19. Produced via immunoSEQ multiplex PCR; TCRdb's table is partial and in-frame only. The sample shows about 91,000 clones, more than 75% of them seen only once. Sequenced input: peripheral blood. These receptors all stem from a man in his fifties with active or convalescent COVID-19.

The V and J genes are TRBV5-1 and TRBJ2-5; 8 nucleotides line up with TRBD2. Trimming at V came to 1 base and at J to 0 bases, leaving 5 bases not matched to a gene. The CDR3 extends over 16 amino acids. Germline CDR1 is SGHRS and CDR2 is YFSETQ. The CDR3 coding sequence is TGCGCCAGCAGCTTGAGGCCGGGGGGGAACCAAGAGACCCAGTACTTC. It specifies CASSLRPGGNQETQYF.

The chain is built from TRBV2 and TRBJ2-2; 7 bases fit TRBD1. CDR3 length: 16 amino acids. With V trimmed by 5 bases and J by 1 base, 7 bases remained unmatched. CDR1 and CDR2 (germline): SNHLY, FYNNEI. CDR3 loop: CASSQTGVLNTGELFF. Written as DNA, the CDR3 is TGTGCCAGCAGTCAAACAGGGGTCTTGAACACCGGGGAGCTGTTTTTT.

The gene calls are TRBV20-1 and TRBJ2-7; TRBD2 matches 7 bases. The CDR3 sequence is 11 residues long. Trimming removed 4 bases from V and 9 bases from J; junction bases left unmatched: 6. CDR1 is DFQATT, CDR2 SNEGSKA, per germline (reference sequence). The CDR3 sequence is CSATQGGLQYV. DNA for the CDR3: TGCAGTGCTACCCAGGGAGGGCTGCAGTACGTC.

This clone is a singleton in its sample. This sequence joins TRBV4-3 and TRBJ2-5; 10 nucleotides agree with TRBD1. Looked up from germline, CDR1 is LGHNA and CDR2 is YSLEER. The CDR3 extends over 18 amino acids. V was clipped by 0 bases and J by 4 bases; unmatched bases: 11. DNA for the CDR3: TGCGCCAGCAGCCAAGATGGACGAGGGACAGGGGTAGGAGAGACCCAGTACTTC. The encoded protein is CASSQDGRGTGVGETQYF.

The chain recombines TRBV5-1 with TRBJ2-2, with 8 bases lining up with TRBD1. Unmatched junction bases numbered 5, after V lost 0 bases and J lost 4 bases. The germline gives CDR1 SGHRS, CDR2 YFSETQ. The CDR3 loop spans 16 amino acids. The CDR3 nucleotides read TGCGCCAGCAGCTTGGGACAGGGGTTGAGCACCGGGGAGCTGTTTTTT. Protein sequence: CASSLGQGLSTGELFF. Together with reference TRBV5-1 and TRBJ2-2, the CDR3 gives the full variable domain: KAGVTQTPRYLIKTRGQQVTLSCSPISGHRSVSWYQQTPGQGLQFLFEYFSETQRNKGNFPGRFSGRQFSNSRSEMNVSTLELGDSALYLCASSLGQGLSTGELFFGEGSRLTVL.

The J gene is TRBJ1-1, the V gene TRBV20-1; the match to TRBD1 covers 7 bases. The CDR3 spans 11 residues. Germline assignment: CDR1 DFQATT and CDR2 SNEGSKA (reference sequence). Here the CDR3 DNA reads TGCAGAGTTCAGGGGGGCGCTGAAGCTTTCTTT. This encodes CRVQGGAEAFF.

The chain combines TRBV3-1 (or the pseudogene TRBV3-2) with TRBJ2-2; TRBD2 matches 13 bases. J lost 7 bases, V lost 4 bases, and 6 bases had no gene match. The germline gives CDR1 LGHDT, CDR2 YNNKEL (reference sequence). The CDR3 sequence is 16 residues long. The CDR3 bases are TGTGCCAGCAGCCGACTAGCGGGGGGATTTGGCGGGGAGCTGTTTTTT. Its protein is CASSRLAGGFGGELFF.

This sequence joins TRBV5-1 and TRBJ2-2; the D gene is possibly TRBD1 (6 bases). Germline assignment: CDR1 SGHRS and CDR2 YFSETQ. V was clipped by 2 bases and J by 2 bases, with 7 bases between them. The CDR3 sequence is 14 residues long. CDR3 coding DNA: TGCGCCAGCAGCTTACAGGGAAACACCGGGGAGCTGTTTTTT. It specifies CASSLQGNTGELFF.

The genes are TRBV25-1 and TRBJ1-1; the match to TRBD1 covers 10 bases. CDR3 length: 16 amino acids. With V trimmed by 1 base and J by 1 base, 3 bases remained unmatched. Germline V gives CDR1 MGHDK, CDR2 SYGVNS. This chain's CDR3 is CASSESRTGGNTEAFF. Here the CDR3 DNA reads TGTGCCAGCAGTGAATCTAGGACAGGGGGGAACACTGAAGCTTTCTTT.

Only one count was recorded for this clone. The V call is TRBV27, the J call TRBJ2-7; TRBD2 matches 8 bases. This CDR3 spans 14 amino acids. J was trimmed by 3 bases and V by 5 bases; bases with no gene match: 6. CDR1 and CDR2 (germline): MNHEY, SMNVEV (reference sequence). In nucleotides, the CDR3 is TGTGCCAGCAGTCGCGGGGGGCCGGGCTACGAGCAGTACTTC. As protein: CASSRGGPGYEQYF.

This clone is a singleton in its sample. J is TRBJ1-6 and V is TRBV25-1, with TRBD1 matching 9 bases. CDR3 length: 16 residues. V trimming: 2 bases; J trimming: 6 bases; junction bases outside the gene matches: 5. In germline, CDR1 is MGHDK, CDR2 SYGVNS. The chain's CDR3 is CASSERGQGFNSPLHF. The CDR3 coding sequence is TGTGCCAGCAGTGAACGGGGACAGGGCTTTAATTCACCCCTCCACTTT.

This chain links TRBV6-1 with TRBJ2-7; TRBD1 might be the D (6 bases). V gave up 0 bases and J gave up 11 bases, with 11 bases separating them. Looked up from germline, CDR1 is MNHNS and CDR2 is SASEGT. This CDR3 has 12 amino acids. For the CDR3, the DNA is TGTGCCAGCAGTGAAGCGCAAAGGACAGAGTACTTC. Translated, it gives CASSEAQRTEYF.

The chain joins TRBV16 to TRBJ2-3; 10 bases match TRBD2. CDR1 and CDR2 from the germline V gene are KGHSY and FQNENV. This CDR3 has 17 residues. The ends lost 0 bases at V and 0 bases at J; junction bases unmatched: 3. CDR3 region: CASSQSILAGSTDTQYF. The DNA for the CDR3 is TGTGCCAGCAGCCAATCGATACTAGCGGGGAGCACAGATACGCAGTATTTT.

This chain links TRBV5-1 with TRBJ2-3, with D maybe TRBD1 (6 bases). In germline, CDR1 is SGHRS, CDR2 YFSETQ. Between the trimmed V and J ends, which lost 5 bases and 3 bases, there was a span of 13 bases. The CDR3 length is 14 residues. The CDR3 DNA follows: TGCGCCAGCAGGTCCTCCAGGGGTACAGATACGCAGTATTTT. Translating gives CASRSSRGTDTQYF.

This clone appeared a single time. The J gene is TRBJ2-3, the V gene TRBV7-6; 10 bases align to TRBD2. The ends lost 0 bases at V and 4 bases at J; junction bases unmatched: 7. Per germline, CDR1 SGHVS and CDR2 FNYEAQ. The CDR3 loop spans 17 amino acids. CDR3 DNA: TGTGCCAGCAGCTTAGCGAGAAGCGGGGGGGCCCCAGATACGCAGTATTTT. Its protein is CASSLARSGGAPDTQYF.

The chain recombines TRBV7-6 with TRBJ2-3, with a weak D call TRBD2 (5 bases). Looked up from germline, CDR1 is SGHVS and CDR2 is FNYEAQ. V lost 5 bases and J lost 5, with 8 bases in between. The CDR3 has 12 amino acids. CDR3 coding DNA: TGTGCCAGCAGCCACCGGGGAGATACGCAGTATTTT. Protein sequence: CASSHRGDTQYF.

V and J are TRBV9 and TRBJ2-6, with D perhaps matching TRBD1 (6 bases). The V gene's germline CDR1 is SGDLS and CDR2 YYNGEE. CDR3 length: 16 amino acids. Trimming removed 4 bases from V and 4 bases from J, with 15 bases in between. The CDR3 nucleotides are TGTGCCAGCAGCTTACACAGGGTAACCGGGGCCAACGTCCTGACTTTC. Protein: CASSLHRVTGANVLTF. Variable domain in full (rest from reference TRBV9 and TRBJ2-6): DSGVTQTPKHLITATGQRVTLRCSPRSGDLSVYWYQQSLDQGLQFLIQYYNGEERAKGNILERFSAQQFPDLHSELNLSSLELGDSALYFCASSLHRVTGANVLTFGAGSRLTVL.

The CDR3 nucleotides are TGTGCCAGCAGTTCGGGACAGAGCTCCTATAATTCACCCCTCCACTTT. Encoded protein: CASSSGQSSYNSPLHF. This chain connects TRBV6-2 or TRBV6-3 to TRBJ1-6; 7 positions match TRBD1. CDR3 length: 16 amino acids. Germline assignment: CDR1 MNHEY and CDR2 SVGEGT. V lost 4 bases to trimming and J lost 0 bases; unmatched junction nucleotides: 3.

The J gene is TRBJ2-2, the V gene TRBV19, with D unclear. CDR3 length equals 14 residues. The germline gives CDR1 LNHDA, CDR2 SQIVND (reference sequence). V was cut by 5 bases and J by 1 base, with 8 bases left in between. In DNA, the CDR3 is TGTGCCAGTAGTTCGTCCGTGAACACCGGGGAGCTGTTTTTT. Its translation is CASSSSVNTGELFF.